This TCR beta chain comes out of a study of OX40 agonist ivuxolimab in advanced cancers. The study's findings and limits: Expanded clones were, on average, more numerous in CD8+ T cells than in CD4+.

The CDR3 has 14 residues. The V end was cut by 8 bases, the J end by 2 bases, with 14 bases between. CDR1 and CDR2 (germline): LNHNV, YYDKDF (reference sequence). Assay: immunoSEQ multiplex PCR; the TCRdb copy retains only in-frame clones and omits some. The sample comprises 100,000 or so clones, around 94% of which are singletons, and about 0.19% rests with the top ten. With regard to this clone: Its antigen is as yet unknown.

This receptor was taken from an adult with an advanced solid tumor such as melanoma, head and neck, liver or kidney cancer. The V call is TRBV15, the J call TRBJ2-3; D assignment may be TRBD1 or TRBD2 (5 bases each). Sequences were derived from CD4+ or CD8+ T cells sorted from blood, sampled in a trial of the OX40 agonist ivuxolimab. DNA for the CDR3: TGTGCCACCGCCGCAGGGACCAACACAGATACGCAGTATTTT. Translation gives CATAAGTNTDTQYF.